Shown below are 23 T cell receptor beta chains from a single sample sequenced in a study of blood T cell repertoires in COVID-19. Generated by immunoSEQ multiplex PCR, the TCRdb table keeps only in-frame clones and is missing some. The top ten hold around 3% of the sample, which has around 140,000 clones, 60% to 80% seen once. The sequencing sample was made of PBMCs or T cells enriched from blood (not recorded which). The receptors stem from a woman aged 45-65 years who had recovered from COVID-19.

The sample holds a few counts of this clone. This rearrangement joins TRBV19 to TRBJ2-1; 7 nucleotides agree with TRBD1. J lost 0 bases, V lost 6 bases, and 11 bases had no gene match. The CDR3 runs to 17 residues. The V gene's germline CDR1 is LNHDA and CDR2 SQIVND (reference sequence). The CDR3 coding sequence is TGTGCCAGTAGGCCGAAATCGGGACAGAGCTCCTACAATGAGCAGTTCTTC. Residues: CASRPKSGQSSYNEQFF.

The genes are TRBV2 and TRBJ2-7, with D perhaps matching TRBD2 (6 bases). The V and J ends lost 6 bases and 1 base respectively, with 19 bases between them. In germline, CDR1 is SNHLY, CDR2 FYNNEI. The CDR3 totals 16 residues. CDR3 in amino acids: CASSEVAIGSSYEQYF. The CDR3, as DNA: TGTGCCAGCAGCGAGGTGGCGATCGGGAGTTCCTACGAGCAGTACTTC.

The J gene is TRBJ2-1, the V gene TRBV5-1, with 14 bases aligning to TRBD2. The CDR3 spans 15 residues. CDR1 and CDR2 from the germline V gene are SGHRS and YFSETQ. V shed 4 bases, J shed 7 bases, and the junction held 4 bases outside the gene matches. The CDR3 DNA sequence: TGCGCCAGCAGCACCCGACTAGCGGGAGGGAATGAGCAGTTCTTC. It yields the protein CASSTRLAGGNEQFF.

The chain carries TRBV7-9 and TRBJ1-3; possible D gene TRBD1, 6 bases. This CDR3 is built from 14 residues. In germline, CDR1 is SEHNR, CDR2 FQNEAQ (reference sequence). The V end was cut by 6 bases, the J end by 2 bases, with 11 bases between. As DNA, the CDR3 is TGTGCCAGCAGTTTCACAGGGACTGGAAACACCATATATTTT. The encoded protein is CASSFTGTGNTIYF.

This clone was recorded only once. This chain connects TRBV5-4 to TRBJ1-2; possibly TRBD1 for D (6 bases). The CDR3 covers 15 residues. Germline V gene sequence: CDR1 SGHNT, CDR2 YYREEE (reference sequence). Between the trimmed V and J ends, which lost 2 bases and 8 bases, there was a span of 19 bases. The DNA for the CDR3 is TGTGCCAGCAGCTTTGATCGCAGGGGAATTTACGGCTACACCTTC. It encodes CASSFDRRGIYGYTF. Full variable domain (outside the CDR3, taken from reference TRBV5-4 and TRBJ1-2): ETGVTQSPTHLIKTRGQQVTLRCSSQSGHNTVSWYQQALGQGPQFIFQYYREEENGRGNFPPRFSGLQFPNYSSELNVNALELDDSALYLCASSFDRRGIYGYTFGSGTRLTVV.

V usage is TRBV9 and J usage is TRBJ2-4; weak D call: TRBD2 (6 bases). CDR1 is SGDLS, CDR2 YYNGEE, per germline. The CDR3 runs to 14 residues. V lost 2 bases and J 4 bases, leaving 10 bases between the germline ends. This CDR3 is CASSVGGGKNIQYF. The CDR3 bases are TGTGCCAGCAGCGTGGGGGGTGGGAAAAACATTCAGTACTTC.

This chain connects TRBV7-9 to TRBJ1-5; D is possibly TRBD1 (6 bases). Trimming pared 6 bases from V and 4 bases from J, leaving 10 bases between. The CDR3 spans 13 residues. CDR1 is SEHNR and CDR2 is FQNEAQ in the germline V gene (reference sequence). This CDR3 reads CASSRTENQPQHF. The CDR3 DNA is TGTGCCAGCAGTCGGACAGAAAATCAGCCCCAGCATTTT.

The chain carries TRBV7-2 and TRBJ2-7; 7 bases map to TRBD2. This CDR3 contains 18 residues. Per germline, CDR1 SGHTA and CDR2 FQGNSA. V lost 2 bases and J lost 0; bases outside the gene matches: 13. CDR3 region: CASSLPGLGRESSYEQYF. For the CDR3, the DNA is TGTGCCAGCAGCTTACCCGGGTTAGGGCGGGAGAGCTCCTACGAGCAGTACTTC.

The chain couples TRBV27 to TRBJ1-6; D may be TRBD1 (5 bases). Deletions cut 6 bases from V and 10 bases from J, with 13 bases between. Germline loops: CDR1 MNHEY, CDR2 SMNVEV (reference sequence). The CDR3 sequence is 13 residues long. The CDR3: CASRKTGSSPLHF. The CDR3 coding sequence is TGTGCCAGCAGGAAAACAGGATCCTCACCCCTCCACTTT.

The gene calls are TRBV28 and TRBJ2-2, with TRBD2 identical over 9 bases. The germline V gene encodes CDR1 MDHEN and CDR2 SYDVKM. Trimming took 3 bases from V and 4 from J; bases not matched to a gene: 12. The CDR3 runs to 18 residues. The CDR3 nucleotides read TGTGCCAGCAGTTTCGCCAGGAAGATTAGCGGGAGCACCGGGGAGCTGTTTTTT. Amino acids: CASSFARKISGSTGELFF.

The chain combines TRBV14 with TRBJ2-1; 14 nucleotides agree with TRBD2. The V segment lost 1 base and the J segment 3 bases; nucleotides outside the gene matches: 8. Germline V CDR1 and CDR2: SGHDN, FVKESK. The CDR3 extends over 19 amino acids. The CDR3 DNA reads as TGTGCCAGCAGCCAAGTACGGGGACTAGCGGGAGAGTTCTACAATGAGCAGTTCTTC. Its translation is CASSQVRGLAGEFYNEQFF.

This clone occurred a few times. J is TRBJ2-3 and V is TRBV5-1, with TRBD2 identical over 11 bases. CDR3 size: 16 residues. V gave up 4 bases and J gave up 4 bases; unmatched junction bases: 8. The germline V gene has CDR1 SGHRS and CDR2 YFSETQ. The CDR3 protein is CASSPTSGMGADTQYF. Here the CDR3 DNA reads TGCGCCAGCAGCCCGACTAGCGGGATGGGGGCAGATACGCAGTATTTT.

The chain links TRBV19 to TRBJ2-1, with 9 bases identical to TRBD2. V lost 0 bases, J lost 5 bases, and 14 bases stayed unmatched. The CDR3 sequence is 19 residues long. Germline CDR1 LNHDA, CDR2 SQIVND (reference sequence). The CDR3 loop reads CASSIDRRQSGRWDNEQFF. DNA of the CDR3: TGTGCCAGTAGTATAGATCGTCGACAGAGCGGGAGGTGGGACAATGAGCAGTTCTTC.

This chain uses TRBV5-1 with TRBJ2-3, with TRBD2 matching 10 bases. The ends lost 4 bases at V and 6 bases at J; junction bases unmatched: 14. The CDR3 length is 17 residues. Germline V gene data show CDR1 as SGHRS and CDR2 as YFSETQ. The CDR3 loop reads CASSTRLGSGRADTQYF. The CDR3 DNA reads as TGCGCCAGCAGCACCCGACTGGGCAGCGGGAGGGCCGATACGCAGTATTTT.

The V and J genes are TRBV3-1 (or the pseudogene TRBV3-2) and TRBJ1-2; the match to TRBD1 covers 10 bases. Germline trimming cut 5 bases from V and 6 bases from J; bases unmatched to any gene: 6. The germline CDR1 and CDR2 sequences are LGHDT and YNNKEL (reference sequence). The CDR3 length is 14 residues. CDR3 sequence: CASSDRQGANGYTF. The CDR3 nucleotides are TGTGCCAGCAGCGATCGACAGGGGGCGAATGGCTACACCTTC.

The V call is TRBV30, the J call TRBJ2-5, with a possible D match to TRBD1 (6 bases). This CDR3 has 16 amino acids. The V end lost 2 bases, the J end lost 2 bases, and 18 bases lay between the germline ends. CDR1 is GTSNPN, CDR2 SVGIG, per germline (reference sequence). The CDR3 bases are TGTGCCTGGAGTCCTCGCCGCAGGGGCGGGCAAGAGACCCAGTACTTC. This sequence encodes CAWSPRRRGGQETQYF.

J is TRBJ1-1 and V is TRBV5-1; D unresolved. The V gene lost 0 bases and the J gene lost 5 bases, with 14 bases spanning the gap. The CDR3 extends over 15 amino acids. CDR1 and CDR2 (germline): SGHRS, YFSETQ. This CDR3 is CASSLVTRADTEAFF. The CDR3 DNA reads TGCGCCAGCAGCTTGGTAACCCGCGCCGATACTGAAGCTTTCTTT.

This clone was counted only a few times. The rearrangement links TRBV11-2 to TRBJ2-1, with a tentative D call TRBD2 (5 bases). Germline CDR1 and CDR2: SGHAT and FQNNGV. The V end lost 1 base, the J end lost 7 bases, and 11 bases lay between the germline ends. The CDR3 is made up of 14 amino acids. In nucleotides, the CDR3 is TGTGCCAGCAGCTTAGGGGGAGTTAGAAATGAGCAGTTCTTC. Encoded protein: CASSLGGVRNEQFF. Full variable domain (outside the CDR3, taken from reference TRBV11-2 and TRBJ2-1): EAGVAQSPRYKIIEKRQSVAFWCNPISGHATLYWYQQILGQGPKLLIQFQNNGVVDDSQLPKDRFSAERLKGVDSTLKIQPAKLEDSAVYLCASSLGGVRNEQFFGPGTRLTVL.

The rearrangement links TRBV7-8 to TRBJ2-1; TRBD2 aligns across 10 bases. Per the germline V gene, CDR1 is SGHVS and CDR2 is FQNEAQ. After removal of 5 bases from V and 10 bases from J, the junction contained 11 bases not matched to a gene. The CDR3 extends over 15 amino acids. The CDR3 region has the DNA TGTGCCAGCAGCCCTAGCGGGAGTAACACCGGGGAGCAGTTCTTC. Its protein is CASSPSGSNTGEQFF. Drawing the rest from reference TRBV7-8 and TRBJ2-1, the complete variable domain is GAGVSQSPRYKVAKRGQDVALRCDPISGHVSLFWYQQALGQGPEFLTYFQNEAQLDKSGLPSDRFFAERPEGSVSTLKIQRTQQEDSAVYLCASSPSGSNTGEQFFGPGTRLTVL.

CDR3 nucleotides: TGTGCCAGCAGTCCCTGGGCGGGAGCCTACGAGCAGTACTTC. Translated: CASSPWAGAYEQYF. This rearrangement joins TRBV27 to TRBJ2-7; 7 bases map to TRBD2. The length of the CDR3 is 14 residues. Germline-derived CDR1 and CDR2 are MNHEY and SMNVEV (reference sequence). The junction had 6 bases not matched to a gene; V was cut back by 5 bases and J by 2 bases.

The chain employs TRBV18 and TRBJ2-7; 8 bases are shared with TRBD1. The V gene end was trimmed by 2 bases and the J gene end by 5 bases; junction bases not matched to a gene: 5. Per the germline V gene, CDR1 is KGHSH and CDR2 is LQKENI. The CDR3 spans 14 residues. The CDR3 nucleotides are TGTGCCAGCTCACCAACGACAGGGGTGAACGAGCAGTACTTC. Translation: CASSPTTGVNEQYF.

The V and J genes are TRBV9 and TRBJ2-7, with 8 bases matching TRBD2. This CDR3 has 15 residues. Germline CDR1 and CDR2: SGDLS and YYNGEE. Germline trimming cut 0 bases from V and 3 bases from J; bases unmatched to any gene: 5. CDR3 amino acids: CASSVGSGGDYEQYF. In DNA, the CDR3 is TGTGCCAGCAGCGTAGGGAGCGGGGGTGACTACGAGCAGTACTTC.

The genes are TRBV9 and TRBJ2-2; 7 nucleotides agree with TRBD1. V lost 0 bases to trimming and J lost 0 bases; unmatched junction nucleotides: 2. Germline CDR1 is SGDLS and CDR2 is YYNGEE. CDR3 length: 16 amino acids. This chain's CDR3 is CASSVAGQANTGELFF. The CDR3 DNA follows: TGTGCCAGCAGCGTAGCCGGACAGGCGAACACCGGGGAGCTGTTTTTT. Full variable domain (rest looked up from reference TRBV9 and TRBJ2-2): DSGVTQTPKHLITATGQRVTLRCSPRSGDLSVYWYQQSLDQGLQFLIQYYNGEERAKGNILERFSAQQFPDLHSELNLSSLELGDSALYFCASSVAGQANTGELFFGEGSRLTVL.